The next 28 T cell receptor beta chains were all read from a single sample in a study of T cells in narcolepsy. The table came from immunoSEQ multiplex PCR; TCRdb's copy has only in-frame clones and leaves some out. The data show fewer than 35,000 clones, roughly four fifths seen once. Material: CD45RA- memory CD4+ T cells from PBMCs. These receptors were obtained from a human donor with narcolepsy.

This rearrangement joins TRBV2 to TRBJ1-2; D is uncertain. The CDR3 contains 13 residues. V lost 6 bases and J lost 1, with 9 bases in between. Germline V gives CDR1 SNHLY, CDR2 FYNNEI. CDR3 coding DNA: TGTGCCAGCAGCGTAGACATTAACTATGGCTACACCTTC. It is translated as CASSVDINYGYTF.

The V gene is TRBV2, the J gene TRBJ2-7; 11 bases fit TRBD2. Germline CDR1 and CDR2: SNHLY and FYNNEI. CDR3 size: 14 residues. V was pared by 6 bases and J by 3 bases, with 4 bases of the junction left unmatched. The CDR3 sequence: CASRKGLAVYEQYF. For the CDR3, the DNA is TGTGCCAGCAGAAAGGGACTAGCGGTCTACGAGCAGTACTTC. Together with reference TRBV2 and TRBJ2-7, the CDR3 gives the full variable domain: EPEVTQTPSHQVTQMGQEVILRCVPISNHLYFYWYRQILGQKVEFLVSFYNNEISEKSEIFDDQFSVERPDGSNFTLKIRSTKLEDSAMYFCASRKGLAVYEQYFGPGTRLTVT.

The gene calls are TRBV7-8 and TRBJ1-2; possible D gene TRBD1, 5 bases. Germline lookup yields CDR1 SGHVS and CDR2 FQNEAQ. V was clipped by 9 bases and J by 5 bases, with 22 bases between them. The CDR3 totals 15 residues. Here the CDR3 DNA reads TGTGCCAGTTGGGACCCAGGCTCCTTTGGTTATGGCTACACCTTC. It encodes CASWDPGSFGYGYTF.

CDR3: CSVERERANTEAFF. CDR3 sequence (DNA): TGCAGCGTTGAAAGGGAGAGGGCTAACACTGAAGCTTTCTTT. The V and J genes are TRBV29-1 and TRBJ1-1, with no clear D. This CDR3 region has 14 residues. V lost 2 bases and J lost 2, with 12 bases in between. Germline CDR1 reads SQVTM; CDR2 reads ANQGSEA.

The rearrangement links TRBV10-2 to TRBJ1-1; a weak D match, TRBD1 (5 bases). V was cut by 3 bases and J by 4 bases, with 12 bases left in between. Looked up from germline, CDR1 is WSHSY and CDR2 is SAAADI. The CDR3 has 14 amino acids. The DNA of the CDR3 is TGCGCCAGCAGTGACTGGGGGAGGGGCACTGAAGCTTTCTTT. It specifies CASSDWGRGTEAFF.

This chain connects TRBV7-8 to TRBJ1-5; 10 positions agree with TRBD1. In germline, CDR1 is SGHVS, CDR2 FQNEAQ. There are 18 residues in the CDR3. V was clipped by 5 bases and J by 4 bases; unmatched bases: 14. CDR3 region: CASSTTRPGQGPNQPQHF. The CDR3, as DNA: TGTGCCAGCAGCACTACCCGGCCGGGACAGGGGCCTAATCAGCCCCAGCATTTT.

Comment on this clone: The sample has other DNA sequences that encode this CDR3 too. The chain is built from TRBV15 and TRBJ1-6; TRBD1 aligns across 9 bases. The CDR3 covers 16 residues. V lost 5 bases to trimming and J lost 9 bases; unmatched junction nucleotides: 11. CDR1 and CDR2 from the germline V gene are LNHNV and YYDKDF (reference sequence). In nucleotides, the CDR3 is TGTGCCACCAGCTCGATACAGGGGGCAGTAATTTCACCCCTCCACTTT. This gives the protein CATSSIQGAVISPLHF.

The DNA for the CDR3 is TGTGCCACCAGCAGCCAGGGGAACACTGAAGCTTTCTTT. Translating it yields CATSSQGNTEAFF. The chain recombines TRBV15 with TRBJ1-1; the D gene is possibly TRBD1 (5 bases). V was shortened by 3 bases and J by 1 base, with 6 bases between the two germline ends. The germline V gene encodes CDR1 LNHNV and CDR2 YYDKDF (reference sequence). This CDR3 region has 13 residues.

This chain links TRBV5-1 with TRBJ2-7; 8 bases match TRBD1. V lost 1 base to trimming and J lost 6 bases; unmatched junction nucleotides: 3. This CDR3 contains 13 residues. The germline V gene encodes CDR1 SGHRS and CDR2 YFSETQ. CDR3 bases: TGCGCCAGCAGCTTGTTACAGGGGGGCGAGCAGTACTTC. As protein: CASSLLQGGEQYF.

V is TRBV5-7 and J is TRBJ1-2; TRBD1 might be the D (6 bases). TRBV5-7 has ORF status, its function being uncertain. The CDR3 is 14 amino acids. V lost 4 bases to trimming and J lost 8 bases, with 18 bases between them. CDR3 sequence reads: CASSHPQGRDGYTF. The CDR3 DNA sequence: TGTGCCAGCAGCCACCCACAGGGTCGAGACGGCTACACCTTC.

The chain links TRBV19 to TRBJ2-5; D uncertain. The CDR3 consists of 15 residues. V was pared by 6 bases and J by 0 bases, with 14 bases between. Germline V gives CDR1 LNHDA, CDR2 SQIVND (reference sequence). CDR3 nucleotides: TGTGCCAGTAGCCCGTCAGATTTGTACCAAGAGACCCAGTACTTC. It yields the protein CASSPSDLYQETQYF.

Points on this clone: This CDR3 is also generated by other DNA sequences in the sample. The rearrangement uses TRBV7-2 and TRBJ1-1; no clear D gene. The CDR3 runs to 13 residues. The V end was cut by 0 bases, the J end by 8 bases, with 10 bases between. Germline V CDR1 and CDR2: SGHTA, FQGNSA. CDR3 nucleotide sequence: TGTGCCAGCAGCTTAGCCGGCACACCCGAAGCTTTCTTT. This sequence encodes CASSLAGTPEAFF. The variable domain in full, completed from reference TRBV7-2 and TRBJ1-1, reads GAGVSQSPSNKVTEKGKDVELRCDPISGHTALYWYRQSLGQGLEFLIYFQGNSAPDKSGLPSDRFSAERTGGSVSTLTIQRTQQEDSAVYLCASSLAGTPEAFFGQGTRLTVV.

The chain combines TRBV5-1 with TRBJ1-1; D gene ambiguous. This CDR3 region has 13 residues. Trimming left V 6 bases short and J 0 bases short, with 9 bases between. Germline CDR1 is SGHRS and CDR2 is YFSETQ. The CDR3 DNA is TGCGCCAGCACAGGTACCATGAACACTGAAGCTTTCTTT. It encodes CASTGTMNTEAFF.

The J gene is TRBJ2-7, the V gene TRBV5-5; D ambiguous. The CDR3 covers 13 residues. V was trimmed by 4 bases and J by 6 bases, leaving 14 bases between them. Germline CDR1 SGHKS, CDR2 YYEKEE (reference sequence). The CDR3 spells CASSRVLGTEQYF. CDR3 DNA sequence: TGTGCCAGCAGCCGGGTCTTGGGAACCGAGCAGTACTTC.

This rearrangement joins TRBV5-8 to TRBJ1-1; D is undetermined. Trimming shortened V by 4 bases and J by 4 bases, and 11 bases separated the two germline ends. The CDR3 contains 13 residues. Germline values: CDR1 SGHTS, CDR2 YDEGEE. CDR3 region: CASSHTRGTEAFF. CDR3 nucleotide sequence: TGTGCCAGCAGCCACACCCGGGGCACTGAAGCTTTCTTT.

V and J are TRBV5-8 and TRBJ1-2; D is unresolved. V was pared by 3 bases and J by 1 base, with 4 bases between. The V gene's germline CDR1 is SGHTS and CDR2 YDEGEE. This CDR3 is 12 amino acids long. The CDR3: CASSWDNYGYTF. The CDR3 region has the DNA TGTGCCAGCAGCTGGGATAACTATGGCTACACCTTC.

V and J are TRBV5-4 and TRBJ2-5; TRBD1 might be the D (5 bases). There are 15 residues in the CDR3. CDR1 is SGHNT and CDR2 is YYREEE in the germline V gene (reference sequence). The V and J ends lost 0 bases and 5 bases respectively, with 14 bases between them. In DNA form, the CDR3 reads TGTGCCAGCAGCTTGGACGGCCCCCCAGGGGAGACCCAGTACTTC. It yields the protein CASSLDGPPGETQYF.

CDR3 bases: TGCGCCAGCAGCCAAGTTTTGCAGGGAGGAACTGAAGCTTTCTTT. As protein: CASSQVLQGGTEAFF. V is TRBV4-3 and J is TRBJ1-1, with a tentative D call TRBD1 (5 bases). This CDR3 has 15 residues. Looked up from germline, CDR1 is LGHNA and CDR2 is YSLEER. Trimming shortened V by 1 base and J by 5 bases, and 14 bases separated the two germline ends.

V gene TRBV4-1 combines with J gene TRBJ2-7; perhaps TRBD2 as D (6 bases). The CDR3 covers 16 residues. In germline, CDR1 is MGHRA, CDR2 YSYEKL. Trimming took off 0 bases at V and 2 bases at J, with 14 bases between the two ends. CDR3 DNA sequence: TGCGCCAGCAGCCAAGATCTTGCGGGGACCCCCTACGAGCAGTACTTC. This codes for CASSQDLAGTPYEQYF.

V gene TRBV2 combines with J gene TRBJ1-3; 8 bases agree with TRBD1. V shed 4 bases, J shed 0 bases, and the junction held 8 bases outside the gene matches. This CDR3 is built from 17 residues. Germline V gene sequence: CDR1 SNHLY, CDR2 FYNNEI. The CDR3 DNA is TGTGCCAGCAGTGGACGACAGGGGTTATTCTCTGGAAACACCATATATTTT. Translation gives CASSGRQGLFSGNTIYF.

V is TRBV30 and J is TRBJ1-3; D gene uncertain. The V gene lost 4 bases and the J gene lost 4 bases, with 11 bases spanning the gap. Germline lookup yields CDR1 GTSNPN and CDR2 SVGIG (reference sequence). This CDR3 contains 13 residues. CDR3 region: CAWTRARGNTIYF. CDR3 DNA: TGTGCCTGGACGCGGGCCCGAGGAAACACCATATATTTT.

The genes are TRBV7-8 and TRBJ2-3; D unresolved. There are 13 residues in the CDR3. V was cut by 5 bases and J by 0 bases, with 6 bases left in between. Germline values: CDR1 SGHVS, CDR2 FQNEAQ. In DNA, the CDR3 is TGTGCCAGCAGCCTCTTTAGCACAGATACGCAGTATTTT. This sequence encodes CASSLFSTDTQYF.

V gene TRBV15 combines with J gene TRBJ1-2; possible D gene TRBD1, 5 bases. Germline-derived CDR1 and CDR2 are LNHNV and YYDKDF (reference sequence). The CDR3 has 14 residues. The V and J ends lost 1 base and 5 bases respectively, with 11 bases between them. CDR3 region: CATSRAGQGYGYTF. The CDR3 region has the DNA TGTGCCACCAGCAGAGCCGGGCAGGGTTATGGCTACACCTTC.

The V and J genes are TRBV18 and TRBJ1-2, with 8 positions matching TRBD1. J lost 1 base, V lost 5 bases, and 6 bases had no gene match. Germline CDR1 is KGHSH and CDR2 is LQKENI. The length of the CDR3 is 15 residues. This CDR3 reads CASSTGQEFNYGYTF. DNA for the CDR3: TGTGCCAGCTCAACGGGACAGGAGTTTAACTATGGCTACACCTTC.

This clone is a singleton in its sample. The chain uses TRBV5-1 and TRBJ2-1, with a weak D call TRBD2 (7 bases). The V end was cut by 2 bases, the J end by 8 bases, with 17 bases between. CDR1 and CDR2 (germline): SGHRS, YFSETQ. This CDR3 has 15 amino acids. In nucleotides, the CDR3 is TGCGCCAGCAGCTTTCGAAGTCGGGGGGCGGATGAGCAGTTCTTC. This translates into CASSFRSRGADEQFF.

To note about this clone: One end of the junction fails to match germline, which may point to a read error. This chain's CDR3 is CVSNFFESEAFF. CDR3 DNA: TGTGTCAGCAATTTTTTTGAGTCTGAAGCTTTCTTT. The chain recombines TRBV7-9 with TRBJ1-1; D not resolved. This CDR3 is built from 12 residues. Germline CDR1 reads SEHNR; CDR2 reads FQNEAQ (reference sequence).

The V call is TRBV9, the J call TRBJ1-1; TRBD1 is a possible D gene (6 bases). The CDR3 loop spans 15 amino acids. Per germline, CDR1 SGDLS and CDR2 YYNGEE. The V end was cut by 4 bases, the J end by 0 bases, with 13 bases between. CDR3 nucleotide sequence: TGTGCCAGCAGCCCACACAGGGAAATGAACACTGAAGCTTTCTTT. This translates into CASSPHREMNTEAFF. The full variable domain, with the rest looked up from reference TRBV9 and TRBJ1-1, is DSGVTQTPKHLITATGQRVTLRCSPRSGDLSVYWYQQSLDQGLQFLIQYYNGEERAKGNILERFSAQQFPDLHSELNLSSLELGDSALYFCASSPHREMNTEAFFGQGTRLTVV.

The CDR3 nucleotides read TGTGCCAGCAGCCGCACGGGGACACCAGATCAGCCCCAGCATTTT. Translated: CASSRTGTPDQPQHF. The V and J genes are TRBV7-2 and TRBJ1-5, with a weak D call TRBD1 (6 bases). This CDR3 has 15 amino acids. The V end was cut by 5 bases, the J end by 5 bases, with 16 bases between. Looked up from germline, CDR1 is SGHTA and CDR2 is FQGNSA.